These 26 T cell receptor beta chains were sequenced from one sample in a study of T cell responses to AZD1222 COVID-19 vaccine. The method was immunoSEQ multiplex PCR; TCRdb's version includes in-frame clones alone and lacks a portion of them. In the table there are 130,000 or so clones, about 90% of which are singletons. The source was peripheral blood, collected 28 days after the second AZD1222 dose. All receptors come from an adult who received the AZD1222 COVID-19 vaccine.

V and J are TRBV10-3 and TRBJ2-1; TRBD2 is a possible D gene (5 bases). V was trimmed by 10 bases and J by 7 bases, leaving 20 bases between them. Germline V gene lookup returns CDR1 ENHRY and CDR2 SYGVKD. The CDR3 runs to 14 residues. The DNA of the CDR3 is TGTGCCAGCCTTGGAGACGCCCCGGGGAATGAGCAGTTCTTC. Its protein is CASLGDAPGNEQFF.

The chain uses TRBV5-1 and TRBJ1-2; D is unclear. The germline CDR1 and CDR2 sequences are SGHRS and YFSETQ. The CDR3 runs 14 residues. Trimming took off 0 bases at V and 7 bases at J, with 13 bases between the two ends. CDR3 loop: CASSLGPPSLGYTF. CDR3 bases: TGCGCCAGCAGCTTGGGTCCTCCCTCACTTGGCTACACCTTC.

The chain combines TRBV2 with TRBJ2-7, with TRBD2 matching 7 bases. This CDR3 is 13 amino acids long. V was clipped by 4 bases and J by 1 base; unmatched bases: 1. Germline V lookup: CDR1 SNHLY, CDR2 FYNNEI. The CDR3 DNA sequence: TGTGCCAGCAGTGGGGGGGGATCCTACGAGCAGTACGTC. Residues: CASSGGGSYEQYV.

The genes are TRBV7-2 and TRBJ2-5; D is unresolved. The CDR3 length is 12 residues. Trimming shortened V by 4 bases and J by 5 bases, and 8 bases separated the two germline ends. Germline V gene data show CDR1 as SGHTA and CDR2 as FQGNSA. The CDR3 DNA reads TGTGCCAGCAGCTCCAGTCCGGAGACCCAGTACTTC. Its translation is CASSSSPETQYF. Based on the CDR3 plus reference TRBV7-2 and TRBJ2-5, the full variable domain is GAGVSQSPSNKVTEKGKDVELRCDPISGHTALYWYRQSLGQGLEFLIYFQGNSAPDKSGLPSDRFSAERTGGSVSTLTIQRTQQEDSAVYLCASSSSPETQYFGPGTRLLVL.

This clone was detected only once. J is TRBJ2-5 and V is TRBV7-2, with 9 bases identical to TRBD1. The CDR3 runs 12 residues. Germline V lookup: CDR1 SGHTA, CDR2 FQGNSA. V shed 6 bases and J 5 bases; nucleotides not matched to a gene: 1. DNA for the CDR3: TGTGCCAGCAGGGGGACAGGGGAGACCCAGTACTTC. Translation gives CASRGTGETQYF. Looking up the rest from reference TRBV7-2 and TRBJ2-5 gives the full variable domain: GAGVSQSPSNKVTEKGKDVELRCDPISGHTALYWYRQSLGQGLEFLIYFQGNSAPDKSGLPSDRFSAERTGGSVSTLTIQRTQQEDSAVYLCASRGTGETQYFGPGTRLLVL.

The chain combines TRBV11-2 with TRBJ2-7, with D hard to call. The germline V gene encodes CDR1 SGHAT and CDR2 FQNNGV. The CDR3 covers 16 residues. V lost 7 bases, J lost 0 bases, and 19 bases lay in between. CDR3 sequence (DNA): TGTGCCAGCACCAAAACGTCGGCCCGTAGCTCCTACGAGCAGTACTTC. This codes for CASTKTSARSSYEQYF. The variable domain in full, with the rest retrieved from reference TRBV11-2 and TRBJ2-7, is EAGVAQSPRYKIIEKRQSVAFWCNPISGHATLYWYQQILGQGPKLLIQFQNNGVVDDSQLPKDRFSAERLKGVDSTLKIQPAKLEDSAVYLCASTKTSARSSYEQYFGPGTRLTVT.

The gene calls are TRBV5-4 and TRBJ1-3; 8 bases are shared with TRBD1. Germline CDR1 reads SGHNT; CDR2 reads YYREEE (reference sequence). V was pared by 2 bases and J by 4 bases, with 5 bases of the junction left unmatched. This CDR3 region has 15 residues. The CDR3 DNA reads TGTGCCAGCAGCTTTCCGACAGGGGCAGGAAACACCATATATTTT. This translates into CASSFPTGAGNTIYF.

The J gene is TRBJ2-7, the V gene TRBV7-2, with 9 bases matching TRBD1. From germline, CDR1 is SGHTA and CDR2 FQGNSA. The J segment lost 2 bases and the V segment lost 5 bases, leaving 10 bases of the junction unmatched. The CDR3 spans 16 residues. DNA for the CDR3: TGTGCCAGCAGCCCCGGAGGGACAGGGAAGACCTACGAGCAGTACGTC. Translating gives CASSPGGTGKTYEQYV.

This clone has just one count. The CDR3 loop reads CASSPGGAGYEQYV. CDR3 in DNA: TGTGCCAGCAGCCCGGGGGGTGCCGGCTACGAGCAGTACGTC. The gene calls are TRBV7-2 and TRBJ2-7; 7 bases align to TRBD2. V shed 5 bases, J shed 3 bases, and the junction held 7 bases outside the gene matches. The CDR3 is made up of 14 amino acids. Per germline, CDR1 SGHTA and CDR2 FQGNSA.

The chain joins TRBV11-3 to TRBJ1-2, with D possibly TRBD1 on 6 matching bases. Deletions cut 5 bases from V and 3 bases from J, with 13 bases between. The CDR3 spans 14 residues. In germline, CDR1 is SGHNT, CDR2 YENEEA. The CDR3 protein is CASSEGGDDYGYTF. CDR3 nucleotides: TGTGCCAGCAGCGAAGGGGGGGACGACTATGGCTACACCTTC.

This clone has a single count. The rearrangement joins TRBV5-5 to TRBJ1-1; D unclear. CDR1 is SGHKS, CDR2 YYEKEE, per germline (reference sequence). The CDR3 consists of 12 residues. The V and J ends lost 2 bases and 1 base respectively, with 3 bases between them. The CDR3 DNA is TGTGCCAGCAGCTTACAGAACACTGAAGCTTTCTTT. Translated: CASSLQNTEAFF.

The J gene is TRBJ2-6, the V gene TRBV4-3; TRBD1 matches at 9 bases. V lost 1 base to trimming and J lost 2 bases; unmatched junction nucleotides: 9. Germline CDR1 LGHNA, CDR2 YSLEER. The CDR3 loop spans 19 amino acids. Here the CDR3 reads CASSQGGQGFRAGANVLTF. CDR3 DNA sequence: TGCGCCAGCAGCCAAGGCGGACAGGGGTTCCGGGCTGGGGCCAACGTCCTGACTTTC.

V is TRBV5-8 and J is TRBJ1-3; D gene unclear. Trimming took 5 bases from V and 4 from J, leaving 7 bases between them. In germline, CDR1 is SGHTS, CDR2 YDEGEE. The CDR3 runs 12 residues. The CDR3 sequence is CASRPGGNTIYF. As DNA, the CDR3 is TGTGCCAGCAGACCCGGCGGAAACACCATATATTTT.

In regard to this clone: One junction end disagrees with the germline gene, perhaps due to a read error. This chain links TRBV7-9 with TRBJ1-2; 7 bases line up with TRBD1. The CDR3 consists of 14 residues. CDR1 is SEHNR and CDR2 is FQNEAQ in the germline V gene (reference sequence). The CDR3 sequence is CASSLGAGQHGYTF. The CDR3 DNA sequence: TGTGCCAGCAGCTTAGGGGCGGGACAGCATGGGTACACCTTC.

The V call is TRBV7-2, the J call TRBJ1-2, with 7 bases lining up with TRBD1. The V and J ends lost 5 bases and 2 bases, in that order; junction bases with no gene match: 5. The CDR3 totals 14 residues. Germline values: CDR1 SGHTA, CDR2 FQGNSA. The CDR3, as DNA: TGTGCCAGCAGCGGAGGGGGCAGAAACTATGGCTACACCTTC. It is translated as CASSGGGRNYGYTF.

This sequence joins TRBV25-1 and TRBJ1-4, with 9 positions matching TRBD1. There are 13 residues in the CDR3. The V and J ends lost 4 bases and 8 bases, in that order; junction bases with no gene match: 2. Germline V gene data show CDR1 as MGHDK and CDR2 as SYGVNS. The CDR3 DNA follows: TGTGCCAGCAGTGGAGGACAGGGGGAAAAACTGTTTTTT. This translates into CASSGGQGEKLFF.

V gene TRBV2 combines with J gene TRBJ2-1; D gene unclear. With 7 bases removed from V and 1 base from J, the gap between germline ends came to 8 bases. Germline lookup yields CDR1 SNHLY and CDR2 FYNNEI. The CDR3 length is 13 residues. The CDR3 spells CASNARSYNEQFF. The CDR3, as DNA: TGTGCCAGCAACGCCCGATCCTACAATGAGCAGTTCTTC.

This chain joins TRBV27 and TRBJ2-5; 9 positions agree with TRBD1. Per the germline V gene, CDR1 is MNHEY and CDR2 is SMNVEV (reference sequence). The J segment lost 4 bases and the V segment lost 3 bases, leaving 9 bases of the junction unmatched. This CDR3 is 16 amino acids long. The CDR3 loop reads CASSFVGQGLPETQYF. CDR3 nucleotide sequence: TGTGCCAGCAGTTTTGTGGGACAGGGTTTGCCAGAGACCCAGTACTTC.

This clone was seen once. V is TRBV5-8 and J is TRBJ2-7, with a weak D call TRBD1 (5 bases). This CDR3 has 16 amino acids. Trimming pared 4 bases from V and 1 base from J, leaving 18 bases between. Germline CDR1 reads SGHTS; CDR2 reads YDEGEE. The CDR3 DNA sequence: TGTGCCAGCAGCCGCGACAGCCCAATCCTATCCTACGAGCAGTACTTC. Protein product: CASSRDSPILSYEQYF.

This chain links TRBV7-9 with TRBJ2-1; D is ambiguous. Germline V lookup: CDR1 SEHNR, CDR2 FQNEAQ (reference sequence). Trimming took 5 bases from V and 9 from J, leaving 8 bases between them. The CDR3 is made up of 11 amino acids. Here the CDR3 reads CASSPTIEQFF. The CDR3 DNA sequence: TGTGCCAGCAGCCCTACAATTGAGCAGTTCTTC.

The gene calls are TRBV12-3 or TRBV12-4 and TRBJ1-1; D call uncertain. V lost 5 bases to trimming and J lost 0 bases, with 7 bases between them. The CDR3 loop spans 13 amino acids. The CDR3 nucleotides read TGTGCCAGCAGTCGGGCCATGAACACTGAAGCTTTCTTT. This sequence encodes CASSRAMNTEAFF.

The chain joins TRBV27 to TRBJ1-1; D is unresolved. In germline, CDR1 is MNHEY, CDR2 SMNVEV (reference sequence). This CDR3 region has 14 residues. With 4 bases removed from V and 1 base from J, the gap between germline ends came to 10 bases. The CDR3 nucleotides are TGTGCCAGCAGTTATCTGGGAGCGAACACTGAAGCTTTCTTT. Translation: CASSYLGANTEAFF.

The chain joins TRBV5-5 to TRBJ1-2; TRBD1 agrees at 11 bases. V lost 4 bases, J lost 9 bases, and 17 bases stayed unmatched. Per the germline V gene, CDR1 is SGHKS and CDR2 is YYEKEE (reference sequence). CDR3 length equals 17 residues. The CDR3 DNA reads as TGTGCCAGCAGCCGCGTCGGACAGGGGGCCGGGGAGTATCGCTACACCTTC. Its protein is CASSRVGQGAGEYRYTF.

The CDR3 coding sequence is TGTGCCAGCAGCCTAGGGTTGGGGTGGGGCACCGGGGAGCTGTTTTTT. Translation gives CASSLGLGWGTGELFF. This rearrangement joins TRBV7-8 to TRBJ2-2, with unresolved D. V dropped 5 bases and J dropped 4 bases, with 17 bases sitting between them. The CDR3 runs 16 residues. Germline V gene lookup returns CDR1 SGHVS and CDR2 FQNEAQ.

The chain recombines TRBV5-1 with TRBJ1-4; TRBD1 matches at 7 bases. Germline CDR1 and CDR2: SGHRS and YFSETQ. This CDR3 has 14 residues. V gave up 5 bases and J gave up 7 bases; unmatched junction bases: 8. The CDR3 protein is CASRHGQEFEKLFF. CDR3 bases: TGCGCCAGCAGACACGGACAGGAGTTTGAAAAACTGTTTTTT.

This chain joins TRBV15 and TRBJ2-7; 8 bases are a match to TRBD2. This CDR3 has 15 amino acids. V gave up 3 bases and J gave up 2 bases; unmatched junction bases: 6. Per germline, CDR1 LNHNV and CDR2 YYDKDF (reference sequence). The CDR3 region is CATSRGPGLAYEQYF. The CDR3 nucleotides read TGTGCCACCAGCAGGGGACCGGGACTAGCCTACGAGCAGTACTTC.